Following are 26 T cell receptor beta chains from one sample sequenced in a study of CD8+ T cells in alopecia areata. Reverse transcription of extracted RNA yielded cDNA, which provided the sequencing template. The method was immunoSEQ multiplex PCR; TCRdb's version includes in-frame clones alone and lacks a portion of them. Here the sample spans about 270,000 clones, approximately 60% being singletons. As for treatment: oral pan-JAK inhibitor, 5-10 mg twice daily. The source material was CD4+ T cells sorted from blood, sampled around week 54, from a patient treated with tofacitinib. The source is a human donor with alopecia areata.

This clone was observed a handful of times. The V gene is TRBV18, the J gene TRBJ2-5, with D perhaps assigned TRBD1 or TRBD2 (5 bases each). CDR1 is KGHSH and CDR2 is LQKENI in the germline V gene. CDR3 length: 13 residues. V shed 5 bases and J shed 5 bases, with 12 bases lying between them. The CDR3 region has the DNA TGTGCCAGCTCATCCGAGGGACGGGAGACCCAGTACTTC. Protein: CASSSEGRETQYF.

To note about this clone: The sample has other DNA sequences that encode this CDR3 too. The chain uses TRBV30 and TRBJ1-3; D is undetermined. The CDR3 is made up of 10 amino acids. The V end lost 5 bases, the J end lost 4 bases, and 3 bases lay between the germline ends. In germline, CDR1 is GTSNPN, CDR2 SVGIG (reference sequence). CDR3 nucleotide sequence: TGTGCCTGGGGAGGAAACACCATATATTTT. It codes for CAWGGNTIYF.

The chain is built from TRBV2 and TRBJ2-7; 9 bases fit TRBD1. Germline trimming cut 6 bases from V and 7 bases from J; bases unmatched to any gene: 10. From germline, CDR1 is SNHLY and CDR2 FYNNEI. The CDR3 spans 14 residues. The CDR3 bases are TGTGCCAGCAGCCCCCGGGACAGGGTGCGGGAGCAGTACTTC. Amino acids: CASSPRDRVREQYF.

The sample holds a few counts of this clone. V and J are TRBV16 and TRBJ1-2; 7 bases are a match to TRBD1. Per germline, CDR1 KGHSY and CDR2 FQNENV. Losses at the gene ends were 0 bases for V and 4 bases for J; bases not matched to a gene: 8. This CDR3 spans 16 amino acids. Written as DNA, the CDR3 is TGTGCCAGCAGCCAATCTACAGGGGAAGGGAGCTATGGCTACACCTTC. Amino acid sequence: CASSQSTGEGSYGYTF. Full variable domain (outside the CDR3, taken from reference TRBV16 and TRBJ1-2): GEEVAQTPKHLVRGEGQKAKLYCAPIKGHSYVFWYQQVLKNEFKFLISFQNENVFDETGMPKERFSAKCLPNSPCSLEIQATKLEDSAVYFCASSQSTGEGSYGYTFGSGTRLTVV.

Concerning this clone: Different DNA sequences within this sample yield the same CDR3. This chain's CDR3 is CSAQGAGQPQHF. In DNA form, the CDR3 reads TGCAGCGCCCAGGGGGCAGGTCAGCCCCAGCATTTT. The chain is built from TRBV29-1 and TRBJ1-5; 8 bases match TRBD1. CDR3 length equals 12 residues. J lost 6 bases, V lost 7 bases, and 5 bases had no gene match. Germline V gene lookup returns CDR1 SQVTM and CDR2 ANQGSEA.

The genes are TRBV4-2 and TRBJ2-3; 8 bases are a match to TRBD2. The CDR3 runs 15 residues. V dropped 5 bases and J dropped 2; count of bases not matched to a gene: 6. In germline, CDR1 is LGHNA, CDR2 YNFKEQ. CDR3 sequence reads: CASSSQRGNTDTQYF. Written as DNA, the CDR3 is TGTGCCAGCAGCTCCCAGCGGGGGAACACAGATACGCAGTATTTT.

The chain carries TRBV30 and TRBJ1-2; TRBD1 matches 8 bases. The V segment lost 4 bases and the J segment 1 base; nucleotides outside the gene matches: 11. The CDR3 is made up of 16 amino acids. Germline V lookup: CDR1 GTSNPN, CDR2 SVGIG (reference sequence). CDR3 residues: CAWNSPDRAGNYGYTF. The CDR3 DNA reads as TGTGCCTGGAACTCTCCGGACAGGGCGGGTAACTATGGCTACACCTTC.

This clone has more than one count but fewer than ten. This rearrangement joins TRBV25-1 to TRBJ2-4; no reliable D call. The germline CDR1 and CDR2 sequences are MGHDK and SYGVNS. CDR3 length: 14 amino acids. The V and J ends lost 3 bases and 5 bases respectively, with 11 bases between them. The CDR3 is CASSDWAEENIQYF. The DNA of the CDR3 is TGTGCCAGCAGTGATTGGGCAGAAGAAAACATTCAGTACTTC.

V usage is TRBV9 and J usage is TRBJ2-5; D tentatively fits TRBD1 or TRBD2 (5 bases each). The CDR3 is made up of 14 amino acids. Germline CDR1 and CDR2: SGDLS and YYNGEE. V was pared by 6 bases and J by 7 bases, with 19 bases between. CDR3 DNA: TGTGCCAGCAACTCCCTGGGGGTCGAGGGGACCCAGTACTTC. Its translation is CASNSLGVEGTQYF.

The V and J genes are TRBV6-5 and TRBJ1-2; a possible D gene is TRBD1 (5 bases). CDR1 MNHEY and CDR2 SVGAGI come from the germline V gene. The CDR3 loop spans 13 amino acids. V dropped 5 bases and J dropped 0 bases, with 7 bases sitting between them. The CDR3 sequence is CASSRTTNYGYTF. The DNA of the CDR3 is TGTGCCAGCAGTCGGACAACTAACTATGGCTACACCTTC.

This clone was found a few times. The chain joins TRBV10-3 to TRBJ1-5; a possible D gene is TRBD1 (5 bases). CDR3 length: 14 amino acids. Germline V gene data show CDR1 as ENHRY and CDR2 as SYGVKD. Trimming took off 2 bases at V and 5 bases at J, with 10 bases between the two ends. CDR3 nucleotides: TGTGCCATCAGTGAGGGCGACAGTCATCAGCCCCAGCATTTT. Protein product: CAISEGDSHQPQHF.

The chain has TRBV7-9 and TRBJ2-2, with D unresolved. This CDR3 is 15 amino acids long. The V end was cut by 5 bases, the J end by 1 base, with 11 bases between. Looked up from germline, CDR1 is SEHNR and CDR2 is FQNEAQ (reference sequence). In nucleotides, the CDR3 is TGTGCCAGCAGCCGGATCGCAAGGAACACCGGGGAGCTGTTTTTT. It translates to CASSRIARNTGELFF.

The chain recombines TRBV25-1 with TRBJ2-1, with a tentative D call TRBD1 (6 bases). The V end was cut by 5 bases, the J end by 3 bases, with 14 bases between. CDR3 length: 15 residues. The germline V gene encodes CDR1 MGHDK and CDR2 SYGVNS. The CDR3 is CASSQTGLFYNEQFF. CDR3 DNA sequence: TGTGCCAGCAGTCAGACAGGCCTATTCTACAATGAGCAGTTCTTC.

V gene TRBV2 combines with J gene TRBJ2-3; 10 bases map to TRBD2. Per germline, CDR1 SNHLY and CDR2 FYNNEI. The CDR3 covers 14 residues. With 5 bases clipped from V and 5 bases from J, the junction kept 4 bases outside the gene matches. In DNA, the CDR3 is TGTGCCAGCAGTTATCTAGCGGGGGAAGATACGCAGTATTTT. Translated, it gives CASSYLAGEDTQYF. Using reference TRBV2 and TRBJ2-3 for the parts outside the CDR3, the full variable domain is EPEVTQTPSHQVTQMGQEVILRCVPISNHLYFYWYRQILGQKVEFLVSFYNNEISEKSEIFDDQFSVERPDGSNFTLKIRSTKLEDSAMYFCASSYLAGEDTQYFGPGTRLTVL.

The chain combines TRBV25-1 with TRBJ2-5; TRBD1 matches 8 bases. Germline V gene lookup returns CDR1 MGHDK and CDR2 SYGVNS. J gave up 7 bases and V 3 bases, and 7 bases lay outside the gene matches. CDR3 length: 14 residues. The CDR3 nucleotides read TGTGCCAGCAGTGAGAGACAGGGGCATGCGACCCAGTACTTC. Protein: CASSERQGHATQYF.

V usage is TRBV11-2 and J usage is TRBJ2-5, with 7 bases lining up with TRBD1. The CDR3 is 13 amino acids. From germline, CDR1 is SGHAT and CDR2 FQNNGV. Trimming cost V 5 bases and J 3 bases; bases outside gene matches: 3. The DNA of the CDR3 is TGTGCCAGCAGCCTAGGGACAGAAGAGACCCAGTACTTC. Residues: CASSLGTEETQYF.

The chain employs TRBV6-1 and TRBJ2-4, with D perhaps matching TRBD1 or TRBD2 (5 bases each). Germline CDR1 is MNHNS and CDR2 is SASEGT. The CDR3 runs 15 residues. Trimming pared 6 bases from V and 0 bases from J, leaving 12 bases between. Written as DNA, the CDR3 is TGTGCCAGCAGCGATTACGGGACAGCCAAAAACATTCAGTACTTC. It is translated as CASSDYGTAKNIQYF.

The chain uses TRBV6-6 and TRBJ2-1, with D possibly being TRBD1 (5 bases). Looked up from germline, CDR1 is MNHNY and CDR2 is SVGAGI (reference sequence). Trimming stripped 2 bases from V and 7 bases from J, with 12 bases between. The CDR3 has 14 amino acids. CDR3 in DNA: TGTGCCAGCAGTTACGGGGCCGCGAGGAATGAGCAGTTCTTC. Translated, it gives CASSYGAARNEQFF.

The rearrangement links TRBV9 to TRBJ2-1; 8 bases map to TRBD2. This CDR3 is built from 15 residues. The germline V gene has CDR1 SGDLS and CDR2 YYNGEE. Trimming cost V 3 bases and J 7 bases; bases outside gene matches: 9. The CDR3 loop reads CASSASSGGSNEQFF. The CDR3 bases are TGTGCCAGCAGCGCTTCCAGCGGGGGATCGAATGAGCAGTTCTTC.

The CDR3 region is CASSPTTGPGYTF. Written as DNA, the CDR3 is TGTGCCAGCTCACCGACGACAGGGCCCGGCTACACCTTC. The chain has TRBV18 and TRBJ1-2; 7 bases agree with TRBD1. Germline V gene data show CDR1 as KGHSH and CDR2 as LQKENI. The CDR3 sequence is 13 residues long. The J segment lost 8 bases and the V segment lost 3 bases, leaving 6 bases of the junction unmatched.

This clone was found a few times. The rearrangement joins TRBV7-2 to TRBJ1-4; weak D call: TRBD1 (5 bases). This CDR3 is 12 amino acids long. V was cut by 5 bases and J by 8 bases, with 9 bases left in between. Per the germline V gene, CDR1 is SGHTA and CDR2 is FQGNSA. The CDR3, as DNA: TGTGCCAGCAGCCAGGGTGGGGAAAAACTGTTTTTT. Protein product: CASSQGGEKLFF. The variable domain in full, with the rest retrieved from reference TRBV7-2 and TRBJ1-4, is GAGVSQSPSNKVTEKGKDVELRCDPISGHTALYWYRQSLGQGLEFLIYFQGNSAPDKSGLPSDRFSAERTGGSVSTLTIQRTQQEDSAVYLCASSQGGEKLFFGSGTQLSVL.

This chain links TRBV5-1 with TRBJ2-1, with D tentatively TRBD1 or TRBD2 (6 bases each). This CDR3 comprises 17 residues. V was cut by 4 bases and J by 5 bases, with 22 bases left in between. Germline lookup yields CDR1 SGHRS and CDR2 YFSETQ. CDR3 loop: CASSHNTLGGPNNEQFF. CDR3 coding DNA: TGCGCCAGCAGCCATAACACCCTCGGGGGCCCGAACAATGAGCAGTTCTTC.

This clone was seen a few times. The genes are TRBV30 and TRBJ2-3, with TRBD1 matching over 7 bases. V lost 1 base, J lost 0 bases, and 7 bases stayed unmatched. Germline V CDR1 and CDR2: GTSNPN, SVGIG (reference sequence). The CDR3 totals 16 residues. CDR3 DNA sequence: TGTGCCTGGAGTGGATCAGGGGGATACAGCACAGATACGCAGTATTTT. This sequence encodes CAWSGSGGYSTDTQYF. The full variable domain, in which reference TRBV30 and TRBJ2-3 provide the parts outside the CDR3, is SQTIHQWPATLVQPVGSPLSLECTVEGTSNPNLYWYRQAAGRGLQLLFYSVGIGQISSEVPQNLSASRPQDRQFILSSKKLLLSDSGFYLCAWSGSGGYSTDTQYFGPGTRLTVL.

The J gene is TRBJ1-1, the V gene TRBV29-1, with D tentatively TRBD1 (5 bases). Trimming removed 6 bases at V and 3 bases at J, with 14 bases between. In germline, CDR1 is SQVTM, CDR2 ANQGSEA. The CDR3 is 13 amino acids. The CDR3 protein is CSVSGGVDTEAFF. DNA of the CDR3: TGCAGCGTAAGTGGGGGGGTTGACACTGAAGCTTTCTTT.

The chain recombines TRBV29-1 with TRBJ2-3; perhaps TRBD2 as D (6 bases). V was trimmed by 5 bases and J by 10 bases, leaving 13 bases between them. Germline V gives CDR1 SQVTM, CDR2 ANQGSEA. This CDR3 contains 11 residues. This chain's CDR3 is CSVPRTGAQYF. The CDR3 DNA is TGCAGCGTTCCACGGACGGGGGCGCAGTATTTT.

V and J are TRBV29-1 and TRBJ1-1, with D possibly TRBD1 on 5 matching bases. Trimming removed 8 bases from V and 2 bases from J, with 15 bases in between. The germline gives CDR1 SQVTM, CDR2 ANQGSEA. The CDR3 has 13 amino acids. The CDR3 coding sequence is TGCAGCACCCAAACGCAGGGAAACACTGAAGCTTTCTTT. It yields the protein CSTQTQGNTEAFF.